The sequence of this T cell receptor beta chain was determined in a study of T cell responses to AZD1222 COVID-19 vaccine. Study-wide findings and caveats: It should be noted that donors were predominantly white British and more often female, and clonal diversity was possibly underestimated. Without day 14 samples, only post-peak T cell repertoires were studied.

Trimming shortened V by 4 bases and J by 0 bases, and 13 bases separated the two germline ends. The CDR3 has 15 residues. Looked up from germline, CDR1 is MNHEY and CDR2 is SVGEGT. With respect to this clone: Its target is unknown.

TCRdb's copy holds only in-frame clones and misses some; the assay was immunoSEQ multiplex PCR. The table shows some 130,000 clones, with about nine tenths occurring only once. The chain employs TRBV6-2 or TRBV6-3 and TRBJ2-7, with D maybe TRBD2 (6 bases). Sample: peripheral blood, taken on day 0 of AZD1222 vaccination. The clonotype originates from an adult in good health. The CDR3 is CASSLGGDYSYEQYF. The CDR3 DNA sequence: TGTGCCAGCAGTTTAGGCGGGGATTACTCCTACGAGCAGTACTTC.